This T cell receptor beta chain was found in a study of neurological immune-mediated disorders. TCRdb reanalysed the 5' RACE reads using MiXCR and keeps one entry per CDR3 protein. The table has tens of thousands of distinct CDR3 sequences, roughly 11% seen once. 2 million PBMCs stored at -80 C were the source of the unsorted libraries. This clonotype was seen at least ten times. The germline CDR1 and CDR2 sequences are KGHSH and LQKENI. V shed 4 bases, J shed 12 bases, and the junction held 10 bases outside the gene matches. The CDR3 runs to 14 residues. The clonotype originates from a man between 60 and 70 years old in good health. What was sequenced was PBMCs. V is TRBV18 and J is TRBJ2-1, with 9 nucleotides matching TRBD1. Here the CDR3 DNA reads TGTGCCAGCTCACTCCGGGACAGGGTTGATCGGCAGTTCTTC. It specifies CASSLRDRVDRQFF.